This TCR beta chain derives from a study of T cell responses to AZD1222 COVID-19 vaccine. This table comes from immunoSEQ multiplex PCR, and its TCRdb copy is limited to in-frame clones, with some not included. Altogether around 120,000 clones are present, roughly 93% being singletons, with the ten largest covering more than 2.5%. CDR3 length: 15 residues. From germline, CDR1 is KGHSH and CDR2 LQKENI. The V end lost 6 bases, the J end lost 8 bases, and 20 bases lay between the germline ends. The V gene is TRBV18, the J gene TRBJ2-1; tentatively, D is TRBD2 (5 bases). This receptor was identified in an adult in good health. This sample comprised peripheral blood, obtained on day 0 of AZD1222 vaccination. For the CDR3, the DNA is TGTGCCAGCTCCAGTGGGGAGCATTGGTTTGATGAGCAGTTCTTC. Protein product: CASSSGEHWFDEQFF.